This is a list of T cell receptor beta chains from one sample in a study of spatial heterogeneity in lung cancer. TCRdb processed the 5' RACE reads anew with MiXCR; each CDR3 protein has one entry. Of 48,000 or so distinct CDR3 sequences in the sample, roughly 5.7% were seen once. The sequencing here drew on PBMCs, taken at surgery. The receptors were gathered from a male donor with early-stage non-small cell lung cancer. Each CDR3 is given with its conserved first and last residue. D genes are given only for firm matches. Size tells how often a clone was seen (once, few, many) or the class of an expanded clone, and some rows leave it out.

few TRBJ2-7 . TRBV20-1 CSAAREGKNEQYF TGCAGTGCTGCCCGAGAGGGGAAGAACGAGCAGTACTTC
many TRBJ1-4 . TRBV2 CASSAQYYNEKLFF TGTGCCAGCAGTGCACAGTACTATAATGAAAAACTGTTTTTT
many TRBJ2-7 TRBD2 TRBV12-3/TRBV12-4 CASTPPGGGGLTEQYF TGTGCCAGCACCCCTCCCGGGGGGGGAGGGCTGACGGAGCAGTACTTC
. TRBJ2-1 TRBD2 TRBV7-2 CASSLTTSGSSYNEQFF TGTGCCAGCAGCTTGACGACTAGCGGGAGCTCCTACAATGAGCAGTTCTTC
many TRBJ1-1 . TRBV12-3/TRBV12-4 CASSFGTSNTEAFF TGTGCCAGCAGTTTCGGCACATCGAACACTGAAGCTTTCTTT
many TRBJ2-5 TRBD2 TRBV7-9 CASSLGGREGTQYF TGTGCCAGCAGCTTAGGGGGCCGGGAGGGGACCCAGTACTTC
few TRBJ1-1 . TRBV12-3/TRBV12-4 CASSFVGGTEAFF TGTGCCAGCAGTTTCGTCGGGGGCACTGAAGCTTTCTTT
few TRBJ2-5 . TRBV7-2 CASSPGHTQETQYF TGTGCCAGCAGCCCAGGACATACACAAGAGACCCAGTACTTC
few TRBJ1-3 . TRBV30 CAWSVSDRFRNTIYF TGTGCCTGGAGTGTAAGCGACCGTTTTCGAAACACCATATATTTT
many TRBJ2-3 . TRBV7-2 CASSQRVAAYTDTQYF TGTGCCAGCAGCCAGAGGGTAGCGGCCTACACAGATACGCAGTATTTT
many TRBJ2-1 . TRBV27 CASSLSEGNEQFF TGTGCCAGCAGTTTATCGGAGGGTAATGAGCAGTTCTTC
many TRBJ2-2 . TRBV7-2 CASSPTVGGELFF TGTGCCAGCAGCCCGACGGTGGGCGGGGAGCTGTTTTTT
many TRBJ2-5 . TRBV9 CASSVGVGRETQYF TGTGCCAGCAGCGTAGGGGTAGGGAGAGAGACCCAGTACTTC
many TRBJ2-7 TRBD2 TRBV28 CASSSASTGRGNEQYF TGTGCCAGCAGTTCCGCCTCGACCGGGAGGGGCAACGAGCAGTACTTC
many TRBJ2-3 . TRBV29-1 CSVEGGATTDTQYF TGCAGCGTTGAAGGAGGCGCAACCACAGATACGCAGTATTTT
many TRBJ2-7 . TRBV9 CASSMGGVEYEQYF TGTGCCAGCAGCATGGGGGGAGTGGAGTACGAGCAGTACTTC
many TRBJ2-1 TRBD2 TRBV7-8 CASSIGTSGSYNEQFF TGTGCCAGCAGCATCGGGACTAGCGGGAGCTACAATGAGCAGTTCTTC
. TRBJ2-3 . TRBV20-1 CSAKLASSTDTQYF TGCAGTGCTAAACTCGCCTCTAGCACAGATACGCAGTATTTT
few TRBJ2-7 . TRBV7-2 CASSPLSRYEQYF TGTGCCAGCAGCCCCCTATCCCGCTACGAGCAGTACTTC
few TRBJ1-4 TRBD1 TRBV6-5 CASRQGVREKLFF TGTGCCAGCCGACAGGGTGTAAGGGAAAAACTGTTTTTT
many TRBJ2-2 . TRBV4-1 CASSQGGTGELFF TGCGCCAGCAGCCAAGGCGGCACCGGGGAGCTGTTTTTT
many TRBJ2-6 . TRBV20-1 CSAPIGTGANVLTF TGCAGTGCTCCCATAGGGACCGGGGCCAACGTCCTGACTTTC
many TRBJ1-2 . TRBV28 CASSPSNYGYTF TGTGCCAGCAGTCCCTCTAACTATGGCTACACCTTC
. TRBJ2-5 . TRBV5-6 CASTPGPSETQYF TGTGCCAGCACCCCGGGCCCCTCGGAGACCCAGTACTTC
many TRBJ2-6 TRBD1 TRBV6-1 CASNDRAFVGANVLTF TGTGCCAGCAATGACAGGGCCTTCGTTGGGGCCAACGTCCTGACTTTC
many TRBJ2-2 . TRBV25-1 CASSEYKRTGELFF TGTGCCAGCAGTGAATATAAGAGAACCGGGGAGCTGTTTTTT
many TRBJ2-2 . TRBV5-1 CASSRDWVDTGELFF TGCGCCAGCAGCCGCGACTGGGTCGACACCGGGGAGCTGTTTTTT
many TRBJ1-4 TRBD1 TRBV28 CASSSRQGAEKLFF TGTGCCAGCAGCTCCCGACAGGGGGCAGAAAAACTGTTTTTT
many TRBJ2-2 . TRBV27 CASSSIPGVVTGELFF TGTGCCAGCAGTTCTATTCCAGGGGTTGTAACCGGGGAGCTGTTTTTT
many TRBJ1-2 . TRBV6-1 CASSEAGTNYGYTF TGTGCCAGCAGTGAAGCGGGCACTAACTATGGCTACACCTTC
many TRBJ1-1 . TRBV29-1 CSVGGDTEAFF TGCAGCGTTGGAGGTGACACTGAAGCTTTCTTT
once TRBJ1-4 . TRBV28 CASSSGTFNEKLFF TGTGCCAGCAGTTCTGGGACCTTTAATGAAAAACTGTTTTTT
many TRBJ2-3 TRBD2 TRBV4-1 CASSQGLAGRPDTQYF TGCGCCAGCAGCCAAGGACTAGCGGGAAGGCCAGATACGCAGTATTTT
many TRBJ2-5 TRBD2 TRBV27 CASSFSSGSPEETQYF TGTGCCAGCAGTTTTTCCAGCGGGAGTCCGGAAGAGACCCAGTACTTC
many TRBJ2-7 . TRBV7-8 CASSYRRVQYEQYF TGTGCCAGCAGCTACCGACGAGTTCAATACGAGCAGTACTTC
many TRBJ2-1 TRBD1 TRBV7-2 CASSQPGQLYNEQFF TGTGCCAGCAGCCAACCGGGACAGCTTTACAATGAGCAGTTCTTC
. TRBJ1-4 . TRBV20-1 CSMSRGTNEKLFF TGCAGTATGAGCAGGGGAACTAATGAAAAACTGTTTTTT
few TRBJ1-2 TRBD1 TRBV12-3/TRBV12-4 CASSLVGTVGFTYGYTF TGTGCCAGCAGTTTAGTCGGGACAGTAGGGTTTACCTATGGCTACACCTTC
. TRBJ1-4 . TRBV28 CASSEVIDEKLFF TGTGCCAGCAGCGAGGTTATTGATGAAAAACTGTTTTTT
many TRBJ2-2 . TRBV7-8 CASSLAAVNTGELFF TGTGCCAGCAGCTTAGCGGCGGTTAACACCGGGGAGCTGTTTTTT
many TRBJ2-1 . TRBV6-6 CASSPLLSSYNEQFF TGTGCCAGCAGTCCCCTACTTAGCTCCTACAATGAGCAGTTCTTC
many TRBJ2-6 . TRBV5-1 CASSFQGTGANVLTF TGCGCCAGCAGCTTCCAGGGTACTGGGGCCAACGTCCTGACTTTC
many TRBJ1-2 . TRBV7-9 CASSLENYGYTF TGTGCCAGCAGCTTAGAAAACTATGGCTACACCTTC
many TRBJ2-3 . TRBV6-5 CASSYGGAGTDTQYF TGTGCCAGCAGTTACGGCGGAGCTGGCACAGATACGCAGTATTTT
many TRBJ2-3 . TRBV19 CASARYGGTDTQYF TGTGCCAGTGCCCGATATGGGGGCACAGATACGCAGTATTTT
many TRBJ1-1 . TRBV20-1 CSARDLWQPNTEAFF TGCAGTGCTAGAGATCTATGGCAACCGAACACTGAAGCTTTCTTT